These 23 T cell receptor beta chains were all obtained from the same sample, sequenced in a study of blood T cell repertoires in COVID-19. Profiled with immunoSEQ multiplex PCR; TCRdb holds only in-frame clones, not every one. This table has roughly 38,000 clones, roughly 80% appearing once. The material sequenced was peripheral blood. These receptor sequences come from a man aged 80 or over with active or convalescent COVID-19.

The gene calls are TRBV18 and TRBJ2-1; 7 bases align to TRBD1. This CDR3 has 15 amino acids. From germline, CDR1 is KGHSH and CDR2 LQKENI. Trimming took 6 bases from V and 5 from J; bases not matched to a gene: 10. The CDR3 reads CASSPYRGGDNEQFF. CDR3 DNA sequence: TGTGCCAGCTCCCCTTACAGGGGTGGGGACAATGAGCAGTTCTTC.

This rearrangement joins TRBV28 to TRBJ2-1; 7 bases line up with TRBD2. This CDR3 is 14 amino acids long. Per germline, CDR1 MDHEN and CDR2 SYDVKM. The V and J ends lost 10 bases and 0 bases, in that order; junction bases with no gene match: 6. CDR3 coding DNA: TGTGCCACAATAGCGGGCATCTCCTACAATGAGCAGTTCTTC. Residues: CATIAGISYNEQFF.

This sequence joins TRBV14 and TRBJ1-2; D remains unclear. Deletions cut 0 bases from V and 4 bases from J, with 6 bases between. This CDR3 is 13 amino acids long. CDR1 is SGHDN, CDR2 FVKESK, per germline. The CDR3 nucleotides are TGTGCCAGCAGCCAAGATCCGTTCTATGGCTACACCTTC. The encoded protein is CASSQDPFYGYTF.

The CDR3 DNA reads as TGTGCCAGCAGCTTGAACCCGAGCTCCTACAATGAGCAGTTCTTC. Protein: CASSLNPSSYNEQFF. The chain combines TRBV5-4 with TRBJ2-1; D not resolved. Germline loops: CDR1 SGHNT, CDR2 YYREEE (reference sequence). Trimming left V 1 base short and J 0 bases short, with 8 bases between. There are 15 residues in the CDR3.

The J gene is TRBJ2-3, the V gene TRBV12-5; the match to TRBD2 covers 10 bases. The length of the CDR3 is 18 residues. The germline V gene has CDR1 LGHNT and CDR2 FRNRAP. The V segment lost 3 bases and the J segment 2 bases; nucleotides outside the gene matches: 11. CDR3 DNA: TGTGCTAGTGGTTTCCCTGACCTAGCGGGGGAAAACACAGATACGCAGTATTTT. This encodes CASGFPDLAGENTDTQYF. Supplemented by reference TRBV12-5 and TRBJ2-3, the full variable domain reads DARVTQTPRHKVTEMGQEVTMRCQPILGHNTVFWYRQTMMQGLELLAYFRNRAPLDDSGMPKDRFSAEMPDATLATLKIQPSEPRDSAVYFCASGFPDLAGENTDTQYFGPGTRLTVL.

The chain uses TRBV4-2 and TRBJ2-1; 7 bases are shared with TRBD2. J was trimmed by 7 bases and V by 4 bases; bases with no gene match: 1. There are 12 residues in the CDR3. The germline CDR1 and CDR2 sequences are LGHNA and YNFKEQ. The CDR3 DNA reads TGTGCCAGCAGCCTCGGGGGGAATGAGCAGTTCTTC. Translation gives CASSLGGNEQFF.

Only one count was recorded for this clone. The chain recombines TRBV29-1 with TRBJ1-2; D unresolved. CDR1 is SQVTM and CDR2 is ANQGSEA in the germline V gene. The CDR3 is 13 residues long. V was cut by 7 bases and J by 0 bases, with 12 bases left in between. The CDR3 here is CSAVIHANYGYTF. Written as DNA, the CDR3 is TGCAGCGCAGTGATACACGCTAACTATGGCTACACCTTC.

The J gene is TRBJ1-5, the V gene TRBV29-1, with D possibly being TRBD1 (6 bases). Germline V CDR1 and CDR2: SQVTM, ANQGSEA. There are 14 residues in the CDR3. The V end lost 7 bases, the J end lost 3 bases, and 16 bases lay between the germline ends. CDR3: CSAGEQGYNQPQHF. The DNA for the CDR3 is TGCAGCGCTGGGGAACAGGGCTACAATCAGCCCCAGCATTTT.

The J gene is TRBJ1-5, the V gene TRBV7-2, with D perhaps matching TRBD1 (6 bases). V lost 1 base, J lost 3 bases, and 7 bases lay in between. This CDR3 is built from 14 residues. The V gene's germline CDR1 is SGHTA and CDR2 FQGNSA. Here the CDR3 reads CASSLEGDNQPQHF. The DNA for the CDR3 is TGTGCCAGCAGCTTAGAGGGGGACAATCAGCCCCAGCATTTT.

V and J are TRBV3-1 (or the pseudogene TRBV3-2) and TRBJ1-2; D possibly corresponds to TRBD1 (6 bases). Trimming pared 4 bases from V and 5 bases from J, leaving 17 bases between. Germline V CDR1 and CDR2: LGHDT, YNNKEL (reference sequence). The CDR3 is 15 amino acids. The CDR3 nucleotides are TGTGCCAGCAGCCTCGGGACAAGTAAGACATATGGCTACACCTTC. It is translated as CASSLGTSKTYGYTF.

The J gene is TRBJ1-2, the V gene TRBV7-2, with a possible D match to TRBD1 (6 bases). Germline V gene sequence: CDR1 SGHTA, CDR2 FQGNSA. The CDR3 has 14 residues. Trimming cost V 5 bases and J 6 bases, with 16 bases left between them. The CDR3 region has the DNA TGTGCCAGCAGCACCCGAGCCGGGACAAATGGCTACACCTTC. As protein: CASSTRAGTNGYTF.

This chain links TRBV7-6 with TRBJ2-1; 9 bases are shared with TRBD2. Trimming removed 5 bases from V and 0 bases from J; junction bases left unmatched: 11. This CDR3 contains 18 residues. From germline, CDR1 is SGHVS and CDR2 FNYEAQ. The CDR3 spells CASSHGGSTSGSYNEQFF. CDR3 in DNA: TGTGCCAGCAGCCACGGGGGGTCGACTAGCGGCTCCTACAATGAGCAGTTCTTC.

The chain uses TRBV6-5 and TRBJ1-4; D uncertain. V lost 5 bases to trimming and J lost 0 bases, with 7 bases between them. From germline, CDR1 is MNHEY and CDR2 SVGAGI. The CDR3 sequence is 14 residues long. CDR3: CASSRGATNEKLFF. CDR3 in DNA: TGTGCCAGCAGTCGAGGTGCAACTAATGAAAAACTGTTTTTT.

The chain uses TRBV11-3 and TRBJ2-1, with 9 bases lining up with TRBD2. With 1 base clipped from V and 4 bases from J, the junction kept 8 bases outside the gene matches. CDR1 and CDR2 (germline): SGHNT, YENEEA. The CDR3 is 17 amino acids. In nucleotides, the CDR3 is TGTGCCAGCAGCTTAGTCTCCCCAGCGGGAGGATACAATGAGCAGTTCTTC. This codes for CASSLVSPAGGYNEQFF.

The chain joins TRBV24-1 to TRBJ2-1, with 12 bases fitting TRBD2. V lost 3 bases to trimming and J lost 7 bases; unmatched junction nucleotides: 6. This CDR3 has 16 residues. Germline V gene sequence: CDR1 KGHDR, CDR2 SFDVKD. The CDR3, as DNA: TGTGCCACCAGTGATGAGACTAGCGGGGGAGGTAATGAGCAGTTCTTC. Encoded protein: CATSDETSGGGNEQFF.

This chain links TRBV12-5 with TRBJ2-7; no clear D gene. This CDR3 spans 11 amino acids. Germline loops: CDR1 LGHNT, CDR2 FRNRAP. Between the trimmed V and J ends, which lost 5 bases and 4 bases, there was a span of 6 bases. This chain's CDR3 is CASGPQYEQYF. CDR3 nucleotide sequence: TGTGCTAGTGGTCCGCAGTACGAGCAGTACTTC. The complete variable domain, with remaining parts taken from reference TRBV12-5 and TRBJ2-7, reads DARVTQTPRHKVTEMGQEVTMRCQPILGHNTVFWYRQTMMQGLELLAYFRNRAPLDDSGMPKDRFSAEMPDATLATLKIQPSEPRDSAVYFCASGPQYEQYFGPGTRLTVT.

J is TRBJ1-5 and V is TRBV19, with no clear D. Germline-derived CDR1 and CDR2 are LNHDA and SQIVND (reference sequence). The CDR3 sequence is 13 residues long. V was clipped by 2 bases and J by 7 bases, with 9 bases between them. For the CDR3, the DNA is TGTGCCAGTAGTATAACAGAGAAACAGCCCCAGCATTTT. Protein sequence: CASSITEKQPQHF.

This clone was counted between two and nine times. The V call is TRBV7-2, the J call TRBJ2-2; the D is unclear. Germline V gene lookup returns CDR1 SGHTA and CDR2 FQGNSA. Deletions cut 5 bases from V and 1 base from J, with 8 bases between. The CDR3 length is 14 residues. CDR3 in DNA: TGTGCCAGCAGCCTGGCTGGGAACACCGGGGAGCTGTTTTTT. The encoded protein is CASSLAGNTGELFF.

This sequence joins TRBV20-1 and TRBJ1-2, with D uncertain. V shed 6 bases and J shed 12 bases, with 14 bases lying between them. CDR3 length equals 10 residues. In germline, CDR1 is DFQATT, CDR2 SNEGSKA (reference sequence). The chain's CDR3 is CSARRGRDTF. CDR3 in DNA: TGCAGTGCCAGAAGAGGGAGGGACACCTTC.

V gene TRBV4-1 combines with J gene TRBJ2-5; 7 bases fit TRBD1. Germline V gives CDR1 MGHRA, CDR2 YSYEKL. The ends lost 1 base at V and 7 bases at J; junction bases unmatched: 15. This CDR3 has 17 amino acids. The CDR3 reads CASSQGTGGTQGPTQYF. CDR3 sequence (DNA): TGCGCCAGCAGCCAAGGGACAGGTGGGACCCAAGGACCGACCCAGTACTTC.

This chain links TRBV2 with TRBJ2-7; D unresolved. Germline loops: CDR1 SNHLY, CDR2 FYNNEI. The CDR3 is made up of 13 amino acids. Trimming pared 8 bases from V and 2 bases from J, leaving 13 bases between. In DNA, the CDR3 is TGTGCCAGCGGTGCGACTTACACCTACGAGCAGTACTTC. It encodes CASGATYTYEQYF.

This chain uses TRBV12-3 or TRBV12-4 with TRBJ1-5; D is ambiguous. V dropped 5 bases and J dropped 6 bases, with 8 bases sitting between them. The CDR3 has 12 amino acids. The CDR3 DNA is TGTGCCAGCAGTCCCTCAGGTCAGCCCCAGCATTTT. This gives the protein CASSPSGQPQHF.

This sequence joins TRBV6-2 or TRBV6-3 and TRBJ2-7; 10 bases fit TRBD2. This CDR3 is built from 15 residues. J was trimmed by 1 base and V by 5 bases; bases with no gene match: 5. Germline loops: CDR1 MNHEY, CDR2 SVGEGT. The DNA of the CDR3 is TGTGCCAGCAGTGCGACTAGCGGGCGTTCCTACGAGCAGTACTTC. Translated: CASSATSGRSYEQYF.